The source of this TCR beta chain is a study of shared T cell receptors in the human thymus. TCRdb keeps only in-frame clones here, not all; method: immunoSEQ multiplex PCR. The table records about 500,000 clones, about four fifths of them present only once. Unmatched junction bases numbered 5, after V lost 0 bases and J lost 7 bases. The germline CDR1 and CDR2 sequences are SGHRS and YFSETQ. The CDR3 consists of 16 residues. These same records also appear under a second study, on human thymus T cells. That investigation notes: All donors were healthy Finnish infants who were undergoing corrective surgery to treat congenital heart defects. Resected material from corrective heart surgery provided the thymus tissue analysed. Among thymic and blood repertoires, usage of V and J genes appeared biased. Highly overlapping thymic repertoires among unrelated individuals were reported in related research.

The chain recombines TRBV5-1 with TRBJ2-1; 12 positions match TRBD2. The receptor was isolated from a boy younger than two with a congenital heart defect. Sequenced input: thymocytes. The CDR3 loop reads CASSLGLAGAWNEQFF. As DNA, the CDR3 is TGCGCCAGCAGCTTGGGACTAGCGGGAGCATGGAATGAGCAGTTCTTC. Full variable domain (missing parts from reference TRBV5-1 and TRBJ2-1): KAGVTQTPRYLIKTRGQQVTLSCSPISGHRSVSWYQQTPGQGLQFLFEYFSETQRNKGNFPGRFSGRQFSNSRSEMNVSTLELGDSALYLCASSLGLAGAWNEQFFGPGTRLTVL.